These 22 T cell receptor beta chains came from one sample sequenced in a study of cytotoxic CD8 clonotypes in ibrutinib-treated CLL. The assay was immunoSEQ multiplex PCR, and TCRdb's table has in-frame clones only and misses some. Counted here are tens of thousands of clones, 90% occurring once; the ten biggest clones make up roughly 3%. The specimen was PBMCs, collected after 12 months of ibrutinib treatment. The receptors stem from a human donor with chronic lymphocytic leukemia.

The CDR3 loop reads CASIMVSGNTIYF. CDR3 coding DNA: TGTGCCAGCATCATGGTTTCTGGAAACACCATATATTTT. The V gene is TRBV28, the J gene TRBJ1-3; no clear D. CDR1 MDHEN and CDR2 SYDVKM come from the germline V gene. The CDR3 totals 13 residues. V lost 7 bases and J lost 1, with 8 bases in between.

J is TRBJ1-1 and V is TRBV19; D unclear. There are 13 residues in the CDR3. Germline CDR1 is LNHDA and CDR2 is SQIVND (reference sequence). With 10 bases removed from V and 0 bases from J, the gap between germline ends came to 12 bases. Here the CDR3 reads CATYSDMNTEAFF. The CDR3 DNA is TGTGCCACATACAGCGACATGAACACTGAAGCTTTCTTT.

This chain joins TRBV19 and TRBJ2-4; TRBD1 matches at 8 bases. CDR1 is LNHDA, CDR2 SQIVND, per germline (reference sequence). CDR3 size: 16 residues. Trimming took 5 bases from V and 1 from J; bases not matched to a gene: 7. This CDR3 reads CASSLGQGFAKNIQYF. CDR3 nucleotides: TGTGCCAGTAGTCTTGGACAGGGCTTCGCCAAAAACATTCAGTACTTC. Full variable domain (rest looked up from reference TRBV19 and TRBJ2-4): DGGITQSPKYLFRKEGQNVTLSCEQNLNHDAMYWYRQDPGQGLRLIYYSQIVNDFQKGDIAEGYSVSREKKESFPLTVTSAQKNPTAFYLCASSLGQGFAKNIQYFGAGTRLSVL.

This chain uses TRBV5-1 with TRBJ1-1, with D hard to call. Trimming stripped 1 base from V and 1 base from J, with 11 bases between. The CDR3 covers 15 residues. CDR1 and CDR2 from the germline V gene are SGHRS and YFSETQ. Here the CDR3 reads CASSLSAWGNTEAFF. The CDR3 DNA sequence: TGCGCCAGCAGCTTGTCGGCATGGGGGAACACTGAAGCTTTCTTT.

The J gene is TRBJ2-1, the V gene TRBV7-3; D is uncertain. The CDR3 has 11 residues. Germline V gives CDR1 SGHTA, CDR2 FQGTGA. Trimming removed 3 bases from V and 12 bases from J, with 9 bases in between. DNA for the CDR3: TGTGCCAGCAGCTTTGGAAACGGGCAGTTCTTC. Translated: CASSFGNGQFF.

The V call is TRBV5-4, the J call TRBJ1-2; D might be TRBD1 (6 bases). Between the trimmed V and J ends, which lost 3 bases and 6 bases, there was a span of 15 bases. The CDR3 sequence is 14 residues long. Germline V gene data show CDR1 as SGHNT and CDR2 as YYREEE (reference sequence). The CDR3, as DNA: TGTGCCAGCAGCTCACAGGGTAGAAGGGATGGCTACACCTTC. This sequence encodes CASSSQGRRDGYTF.

V is TRBV4-1 and J is TRBJ2-7; 8 nucleotides line up with TRBD1. The CDR3 contains 13 residues. From germline, CDR1 is MGHRA and CDR2 YSYEKL. V lost 5 bases, J lost 7 bases, and 7 bases stayed unmatched. The CDR3 sequence: CASSKDRAGEQYF. CDR3 coding DNA: TGCGCCAGCAGCAAGGACAGGGCGGGGGAGCAGTACTTC.

The DNA for the CDR3 is TGTGCCAGCAGCTTAAGTGGCAGGGTTGGATACGAGCAGTACTTC. It translates to CASSLSGRVGYEQYF. The V gene is TRBV7-3, the J gene TRBJ2-7; TRBD1 might be the D (5 bases). The CDR3 covers 15 residues. V dropped 1 base and J dropped 4 bases, with 14 bases sitting between them. The germline gives CDR1 SGHTA, CDR2 FQGTGA.

This sequence joins TRBV7-2 and TRBJ2-7, with 13 bases lining up with TRBD2. Germline loops: CDR1 SGHTA, CDR2 FQGNSA. This CDR3 is built from 16 residues. Losses at the gene ends were 4 bases for V and 3 bases for J; bases not matched to a gene: 6. The CDR3 region has the DNA TGTGCCAGCAGCTGGGCCAGACTAGCGGGAGGCTACGAGCAGTACTTC. Translating gives CASSWARLAGGYEQYF.

J is TRBJ2-2 and V is TRBV11-3; unclear D gene. The CDR3 runs to 14 residues. CDR1 and CDR2 from the germline V gene are SGHNT and YENEEA. Between the trimmed V and J ends, which lost 2 bases and 0 bases, there was a span of 4 bases. The CDR3 sequence is CASSLNPNTGELFF. The DNA for the CDR3 is TGTGCCAGCAGCTTAAATCCGAACACCGGGGAGCTGTTTTTT.

The V and J genes are TRBV19 and TRBJ2-1; possibly TRBD1 for D (6 bases). Deletions cut 5 bases from V and 2 bases from J, with 10 bases between. The CDR3 is 14 amino acids. From germline, CDR1 is LNHDA and CDR2 SQIVND (reference sequence). The CDR3 sequence: CASSRQVAYNEQFF. CDR3 DNA sequence: TGTGCCAGTAGTCGACAGGTTGCCTACAATGAGCAGTTCTTC.

The chain uses TRBV5-1 and TRBJ2-1, with D perhaps matching TRBD1 (5 bases). The CDR3 consists of 12 residues. Germline values: CDR1 SGHRS, CDR2 YFSETQ. Deletions cut 2 bases from V and 8 bases from J, with 8 bases between. CDR3 in amino acids: CASSFQGHEQFF. The CDR3 bases are TGCGCCAGCAGCTTCCAGGGCCATGAGCAGTTCTTC.

This clone came up a few times. J is TRBJ1-5 and V is TRBV6-5; D ambiguous. With 0 bases removed from V and 7 bases from J, the gap between germline ends came to 7 bases. CDR1 MNHEY and CDR2 SVGAGI come from the germline V gene. This CDR3 contains 13 residues. The CDR3 region is CASSYSAGQPQHF. DNA for the CDR3: TGTGCCAGCAGTTACTCCGCCGGACAGCCCCAGCATTTT.

V is TRBV6-5 and J is TRBJ2-7; the D gene is possibly TRBD2 (6 bases). The germline V gene encodes CDR1 MNHEY and CDR2 SVGAGI. This CDR3 comprises 16 residues. The V and J ends lost 4 bases and 2 bases respectively, with 18 bases between them. The chain's CDR3 is CASSFSGVWGPYEQYF. The CDR3 nucleotides read TGTGCCAGCAGTTTTTCGGGGGTCTGGGGTCCCTACGAGCAGTACTTC.

This rearrangement joins TRBV27 to TRBJ2-7; D may be TRBD1 or TRBD2 (6 bases each). Per germline, CDR1 MNHEY and CDR2 SMNVEV (reference sequence). The CDR3 length is 14 residues. Trimming left V 2 bases short and J 0 bases short, with 8 bases between. The CDR3: CASSLRGPSYEQYF. DNA for the CDR3: TGTGCCAGCAGTTTACGGGGGCCCTCCTACGAGCAGTACTTC.

V and J are TRBV9 and TRBJ2-3, with TRBD2 identical over 12 bases. The CDR3 is made up of 17 amino acids. The J segment lost 2 bases and the V segment lost 2 bases, leaving 6 bases of the junction unmatched. Germline assignment: CDR1 SGDLS and CDR2 YYNGEE. In nucleotides, the CDR3 is TGTGCCAGCAGCGTTTACAGACTAGCGGGAGACACAGATACGCAGTATTTT. Translated: CASSVYRLAGDTDTQYF.

The genes are TRBV5-5 and TRBJ2-2; TRBD1 or TRBD2 may be the D gene (5 bases each). This CDR3 region has 16 residues. Trimming took 0 bases from V and 4 from J, leaving 13 bases between them. The germline V gene has CDR1 SGHKS and CDR2 YYEKEE (reference sequence). The CDR3 DNA follows: TGTGCCAGCAGCTTGGGAGCAGGGCGGGTCACCGGGGAGCTGTTTTTT. Translation: CASSLGAGRVTGELFF.

The gene calls are TRBV6-5 and TRBJ1-2; D is ambiguous. The CDR3 is 13 amino acids. The germline V and J ends were trimmed by 3 bases and 8 bases, with 13 bases remaining between them. Per germline, CDR1 MNHEY and CDR2 SVGAGI. CDR3 sequence (DNA): TGTGCCAGCAGTTATCTAGCTGTAAGCGGCTACACCTTC. It codes for CASSYLAVSGYTF.

V and J are TRBV7-9 and TRBJ2-7, with D possibly TRBD1 on 5 matching bases. CDR1 is SEHNR and CDR2 is FQNEAQ in the germline V gene (reference sequence). The CDR3 contains 16 residues. The V gene lost 7 bases and the J gene lost 0 bases, with 19 bases spanning the gap. Here the CDR3 reads CASNDRFVTDSYEQYF. CDR3 DNA sequence: TGTGCCAGCAACGACCGCTTTGTGACAGACTCCTACGAGCAGTACTTC.

V is TRBV4-2 and J is TRBJ1-1; tentatively, D is TRBD1 (5 bases). Germline assignment: CDR1 LGHNA and CDR2 YNFKEQ. Between the trimmed V and J ends, which lost 2 bases and 3 bases, there was a span of 19 bases. The CDR3 spans 17 residues. Written as DNA, the CDR3 is TGTGCCAGCAGCCAACCAAACGTACCCATGGGGGACACTGAAGCTTTCTTT. Amino acids: CASSQPNVPMGDTEAFF.

V usage is TRBV27 and J usage is TRBJ2-7; D unclear. CDR1 is MNHEY and CDR2 is SMNVEV in the germline V gene (reference sequence). V gave up 6 bases and J gave up 3 bases, with 15 bases separating them. CDR3 length: 14 amino acids. DNA for the CDR3: TGTGCCAGCAGATCAAGACCAGAGAGCTACGAGCAGTACTTC. Its protein is CASRSRPESYEQYF.

The V and J genes are TRBV19 and TRBJ2-3, with no clear D. Trimming shortened V by 10 bases and J by 6 bases, and 11 bases separated the two germline ends. The CDR3 sequence is 11 residues long. Germline V gives CDR1 LNHDA, CDR2 SQIVND (reference sequence). CDR3 sequence reads: CATSSPDTQYF. CDR3 bases: TGTGCCACCTCCAGCCCCGATACGCAGTATTTT.